Described below is a single T cell receptor beta chain sequence and its context. Its antigen is not known. Making the TCR beta libraries involved quantitative 5'-RACE with molecular barcodes. TCRdb processed the 5' RACE reads anew with MiXCR; each CDR3 protein has one entry. The table lists around 250,000 distinct CDR3 sequences, under 35% of them singletons. These data belong to a study of CD8 T cells in ankylosing spondylitis. Notes on the study in general: Clones linked to disease were reported to show significant enrichment in matched ankylosing spondylitis synovial fluid.

This clonotype was sampled from a male donor with ankylosing spondylitis or in good health (not recorded which). Sequencing was performed on blood, either unsorted or a sorted T cell fraction (not recorded which).

As DNA, the CDR3 is TGTGCCAGCAGGGGGACAGGCTCCTACGAGCAGTACTTC. As protein: CASRGTGSYEQYF. V gene TRBV28 combines with J gene TRBJ2-7; 8 nucleotides match TRBD1. The germline CDR1 and CDR2 sequences are MDHEN and SYDVKM. The V gene end was trimmed by 6 bases and the J gene end by 0 bases; junction bases not matched to a gene: 1. The CDR3 runs to 13 residues.